These T cell receptor beta chains were read from a single sample in a study of OX40 agonist ivuxolimab in advanced cancers. Sequencing used immunoSEQ multiplex PCR; TCRdb keeps in-frame clones, though not all of them. This table holds about 69,000 clones, over 75% found once. The sample in question was CD4+ or CD8+ T cells sorted from blood, obtained in a trial of the OX40 agonist ivuxolimab. The receptors originated from an adult with an advanced solid tumor such as melanoma, head and neck, liver or kidney cancer. CDR3s include the opening cysteine and the closing phenylalanine or tryptophan. The D gene is left open where the match is weak.

j_gene: TRBJ2-1; d_gene: TRBD2; v_gene: TRBV5-4; CDR3aa: CASSIDQGLEEQFF; CDR3nt: TGTGCCAGCAGCATTGACCAGGGACTAGAGGAGCAGTTCTTC
j_gene: TRBJ2-7; d_gene: .; v_gene: TRBV29-1; CDR3aa: CSVVRQGGSGEQYF; CDR3nt: TGCAGCGTTGTTCGGCAGGGAGGTTCCGGCGAGCAGTACTTC
j_gene: TRBJ1-5; d_gene: .; v_gene: TRBV19; CDR3aa: CASTPDGDPYQPQHF; CDR3nt: TGTGCCAGTACCCCCGATGGGGACCCCTATCAGCCCCAGCATTTT
j_gene: TRBJ2-7; d_gene: TRBD2; v_gene: TRBV7-9; CDR3aa: CASSPRGGGSIEQYF; CDR3nt: TGTGCCAGCAGCCCCCGGGGGGGAGGGTCGATCGAGCAGTACTTC
j_gene: TRBJ2-1; d_gene: .; v_gene: TRBV9; CDR3aa: CASSVDQASSYNEQFF; CDR3nt: TGTGCCAGCAGCGTAGATCAGGCCAGCTCCTACAATGAGCAGTTCTTC
j_gene: TRBJ2-3; d_gene: TRBD2; v_gene: TRBV9; CDR3aa: CASSVEPSGGATFTQYF; CDR3nt: TGTGCCAGCAGCGTAGAGCCTAGCGGGGGGGCAACCTTTACGCAGTATTTT
j_gene: TRBJ1-1; d_gene: .; v_gene: TRBV6-6; CDR3aa: CASSPLWEENTEAFF; CDR3nt: .
j_gene: TRBJ2-1; d_gene: .; v_gene: TRBV9; CDR3aa: CASSAPDRIEQFF; CDR3nt: TGTGCCAGCAGCGCCCCCGACCGTATTGAGCAGTTCTTC
j_gene: TRBJ1-1; d_gene: .; v_gene: TRBV18; CDR3aa: CASSPSDTRAAFF; CDR3nt: TGTGCCAGCTCACCCTCCGATACAAGGGCTGCTTTCTTT
j_gene: TRBJ2-1; d_gene: .; v_gene: TRBV30; CDR3aa: CAWRPVGLFPSYNEQFF; CDR3nt: TGTGCCTGGCGTCCCGTCGGTCTGTTCCCGTCCTACAATGAGCAGTTCTTC
j_gene: TRBJ2-7; d_gene: TRBD2; v_gene: TRBV29-1; CDR3aa: CSVGGEGLEQYF; CDR3nt: TGCAGCGTTGGGGGGGAGGGCCTCGAGCAGTACTTC
j_gene: TRBJ1-5; d_gene: .; v_gene: TRBV7-2; CDR3aa: CASSTPGFQPQHF; CDR3nt: TGTGCCAGCAGCACGCCAGGGTTTCAGCCCCAGCATTTT
j_gene: TRBJ1-4; d_gene: TRBD1; v_gene: TRBV27; CDR3aa: CASSPLTGLREKLFF; CDR3nt: TGTGCCAGCAGTCCGTTGACAGGGTTAAGGGAAAAACTGTTTTTT
j_gene: TRBJ1-1; d_gene: .; v_gene: TRBV5-1; CDR3aa: CASSWGLNTEAFF; CDR3nt: TGCGCCAGCAGCTGGGGGTTGAACACTGAAGCTTTCTTT
j_gene: TRBJ1-2; d_gene: TRBD1; v_gene: TRBV7-9; CDR3aa: CASSSIGGTPTPFGYTF; CDR3nt: TGTGCCAGCAGCTCAATAGGGGGCACTCCAACCCCGTTTGGCTACACCTTC
j_gene: TRBJ2-1; d_gene: .; v_gene: TRBV9; CDR3aa: CASSADGSNQFF; CDR3nt: TGTGCCAGCAGCGCGGATGGTAGTAACCAGTTCTTC